These 25 T cell receptor beta chains came from one sample sequenced in a study of blood T cell repertoires in COVID-19. Repertoires were generated with immunoSEQ multiplex PCR, while TCRdb's copy carries only in-frame clones and drops some. The sample holds about 160,000 clones, approximately 77% seen once. Sequencing used PBMCs or T cells enriched from blood (not recorded which). The receptors originated from a man in his 60s who had recovered from COVID-19.

This chain connects TRBV5-1 to TRBJ1-3, with D unresolved. The ends were cut back, 3 bases at V and 0 bases at J, with 7 bases in the middle. The germline V gene has CDR1 SGHRS and CDR2 YFSETQ. The CDR3 runs to 14 residues. Written as DNA, the CDR3 is TGCGCCAGCAGCTACGAGAGCTCTGGAAACACCATATATTTT. Amino acids: CASSYESSGNTIYF.

The rearrangement uses TRBV29-1 and TRBJ2-5; 7 bases map to TRBD1. CDR3 length: 14 residues. Germline loops: CDR1 SQVTM, CDR2 ANQGSEA. The CDR3 nucleotides are TGCACTAGACCCGGGGACAGCCCCCAAGAGACCCAGTACTTC. Translating it yields CTRPGDSPQETQYF. The variable domain in full, with the rest retrieved from reference TRBV29-1 and TRBJ2-5, is SAVISQKPSRDICQRGTSLTIQCQVDSQVTMMFWYRQQPGQSLTLIATANQGSEATYESGFVIDKFPISRPNLTFSTLTVSNMSPEDSSIYLCTRPGDSPQETQYFGPGTRLLVL.

This clone was counted between two and nine times. This chain connects TRBV18 to TRBJ2-1; 7 bases line up with TRBD2. Germline V CDR1 and CDR2: KGHSH, LQKENI. Trimming removed 4 bases from V and 0 bases from J; junction bases left unmatched: 3. The CDR3 consists of 15 residues. The CDR3 loop is CASSRGGTSYNEQFF. The CDR3 bases are TGTGCCAGCTCACGGGGGGGGACCTCCTACAATGAGCAGTTCTTC.

V is TRBV30 and J is TRBJ2-3, with 7 nucleotides matching TRBD2. V was pared by 1 base and J by 5 bases, with 6 bases of the junction left unmatched. This CDR3 is 14 amino acids long. Germline loops: CDR1 GTSNPN, CDR2 SVGIG (reference sequence). CDR3 region: CAWSESGVEDTQYF. The CDR3 nucleotides are TGTGCCTGGAGTGAAAGCGGGGTTGAAGATACGCAGTATTTT.

The gene calls are TRBV15 and TRBJ1-1; TRBD1 matches at 10 bases. The CDR3 is made up of 14 amino acids. Looked up from germline, CDR1 is LNHNV and CDR2 is YYDKDF (reference sequence). V lost 4 bases to trimming and J lost 6 bases; unmatched junction nucleotides: 5. CDR3 in DNA: TGTGCCACCAGCACTAGGACAGGGGGATCTGAAGCTTTCTTT. Its protein is CATSTRTGGSEAFF.

The CDR3 region has the DNA TGTGCCAGCAGACCGGGACTAGCGGGCGGAGGTACGCAGTATTTT. This sequence encodes CASRPGLAGGGTQYF. The V gene is TRBV28, the J gene TRBJ2-3; 12 bases are shared with TRBD2. The V and J ends lost 6 bases and 8 bases, in that order; junction bases with no gene match: 9. The CDR3 contains 15 residues. Germline values: CDR1 MDHEN, CDR2 SYDVKM.

V gene TRBV19 combines with J gene TRBJ2-7, with TRBD1 matching 7 bases. There are 14 residues in the CDR3. CDR1 LNHDA and CDR2 SQIVND come from the germline V gene (reference sequence). Written as DNA, the CDR3 is TGTGTTCACCTTATTGACAGGGCGTCCCGTGAGCAGTACTTC. As protein: CVHLIDRASREQYF.

The chain recombines TRBV9 with TRBJ1-2; unclear D gene. This CDR3 region has 13 residues. The germline V gene encodes CDR1 SGDLS and CDR2 YYNGEE. V dropped 2 bases and J dropped 1 base, with 6 bases sitting between them. The CDR3 loop reads CASSVDFNYGYTF. As DNA, the CDR3 is TGTGCCAGCAGCGTGGACTTTAACTATGGCTACACCTTC.

This chain connects TRBV5-1 to TRBJ1-2, with TRBD1 matching over 10 bases. With 5 bases clipped from V and 8 bases from J, the junction kept 12 bases outside the gene matches. This CDR3 has 15 residues. The germline V gene encodes CDR1 SGHRS and CDR2 YFSETQ. The CDR3 protein is CASRETGGSSGGYTF. In DNA form, the CDR3 reads TGCGCCAGCAGGGAGACAGGGGGCTCTTCTGGCGGCTACACCTTC.

The gene calls are TRBV5-4 and TRBJ1-2; 8 bases map to TRBD1. Germline assignment: CDR1 SGHNT and CDR2 YYREEE (reference sequence). J lost 3 bases, V lost 4 bases, and 8 bases had no gene match. This CDR3 comprises 15 residues. For the CDR3, the DNA is TGTGCCAGCAGCCCGAGGACAGGGAAGGACTATGGCTACACCTTC. It translates to CASSPRTGKDYGYTF.

About this clone: An end of the junction does not agree with germline; a read error may underlie this. The chain recombines TRBV7-7 with TRBJ2-2, with TRBD2 as a possible D gene (5 bases). The CDR3 covers 15 residues. Looked up from germline, CDR1 is SSHAT and CDR2 is FNYEAQ (reference sequence). The DNA for the CDR3 is TGTGCTAGCAGCTTAGCGACACCGAACACCGGGGAGCTGTTTTTT. It encodes CASSLATPNTGELFF.

V gene TRBV2 combines with J gene TRBJ1-2; 9 nucleotides line up with TRBD1. CDR3 length equals 13 residues. Trimming removed 5 bases from V and 6 bases from J; junction bases left unmatched: 4. In germline, CDR1 is SNHLY, CDR2 FYNNEI. The CDR3 spells CASSYRGQNGYTF. The DNA of the CDR3 is TGTGCCAGCAGTTACAGGGGGCAAAATGGCTACACCTTC. Full variable domain (missing parts from reference TRBV2 and TRBJ1-2): EPEVTQTPSHQVTQMGQEVILRCVPISNHLYFYWYRQILGQKVEFLVSFYNNEISEKSEIFDDQFSVERPDGSNFTLKIRSTKLEDSAMYFCASSYRGQNGYTFGSGTRLTVV.

V and J are TRBV5-1 and TRBJ1-2; the match to TRBD1 covers 9 bases. Germline CDR1 and CDR2: SGHRS and YFSETQ. The V gene end was trimmed by 2 bases and the J gene end by 6 bases; junction bases not matched to a gene: 11. The CDR3 sequence is 16 residues long. This CDR3 reads CASSLGTGPSRDGYTF. In nucleotides, the CDR3 is TGCGCCAGCAGCTTAGGGACAGGGCCCTCTCGTGATGGCTACACCTTC.

This rearrangement joins TRBV5-1 to TRBJ2-7; 7 positions match TRBD1. Germline CDR1 SGHRS, CDR2 YFSETQ. V lost 4 bases, J lost 0 bases, and 10 bases stayed unmatched. CDR3 length: 16 amino acids. CDR3 DNA sequence: TGCGCCAGCAGCACCGAGCGGACAGGTAGCTCCTACGAGCAGTACTTC. This sequence encodes CASSTERTGSSYEQYF.

This clone has just a few counts. J is TRBJ1-4 and V is TRBV2, with TRBD1 as a possible D gene (5 bases). The CDR3 is made up of 16 amino acids. Germline V gives CDR1 SNHLY, CDR2 FYNNEI. V was shortened by 2 bases and J by 5 bases, with 15 bases between the two germline ends. In DNA, the CDR3 is TGTGCCAGCAGTGAACTGAAGGGGTGGCGAAATGAAAAACTGTTTTTT. This translates into CASSELKGWRNEKLFF.

The chain employs TRBV7-2 and TRBJ1-1, with 7 bases aligning to TRBD1. J was trimmed by 0 bases and V by 2 bases; bases with no gene match: 3. Germline V gives CDR1 SGHTA, CDR2 FQGNSA. The CDR3 loop spans 15 amino acids. The CDR3 reads CASSLTGAMNTEAFF. The CDR3, as DNA: TGTGCCAGCAGCTTAACAGGGGCAATGAACACTGAAGCTTTCTTT. The full variable domain, completed using reference TRBV7-2 and TRBJ1-1, is GAGVSQSPSNKVTEKGKDVELRCDPISGHTALYWYRQSLGQGLEFLIYFQGNSAPDKSGLPSDRFSAERTGGSVSTLTIQRTQQEDSAVYLCASSLTGAMNTEAFFGQGTRLTVV.

Comments on this clone: Germline and junction disagree at one end, which may indicate a read error. The chain couples TRBV20-1 to TRBJ1-2, with unresolved D. This CDR3 has 11 residues. Looked up from germline, CDR1 is DFQATT and CDR2 is SNEGSKA (reference sequence). The CDR3 is CSARGNYSYTF. In nucleotides, the CDR3 is TGCAGTGCTAGAGGGAACTATAGCTACACCTTC.

The chain joins TRBV27 to TRBJ2-7; 9 bases map to TRBD1. Germline CDR1 is MNHEY and CDR2 is SMNVEV (reference sequence). CDR3 size: 14 residues. After removal of 3 bases from V and 4 bases from J, the junction contained 4 bases not matched to a gene. CDR3 sequence: CASSFLGQGYEQYF. The DNA of the CDR3 is TGTGCCAGCAGTTTCCTGGGACAGGGATACGAGCAGTACTTC.

This chain connects TRBV19 to TRBJ1-4, with D perhaps matching TRBD1 (5 bases). Germline V gene data show CDR1 as LNHDA and CDR2 as SQIVND (reference sequence). The V and J ends lost 1 base and 0 bases respectively, with 9 bases between them. The CDR3 runs to 16 residues. The CDR3 sequence is CASSIARQTTNEKLFF. As DNA, the CDR3 is TGTGCCAGTAGTATAGCCCGACAGACAACTAATGAAAAACTGTTTTTT.

The chain carries TRBV7-2 and TRBJ2-1; TRBD2 matches at 7 bases. Germline trimming cut 5 bases from V and 5 bases from J; bases unmatched to any gene: 6. The CDR3 consists of 14 residues. Germline-derived CDR1 and CDR2 are SGHTA and FQGNSA. The CDR3 DNA sequence: TGTGCCAGCAGCCCGCGGGGGTACGACAATGAGCAGTTCTTC. Its protein product is CASSPRGYDNEQFF.

The chain employs TRBV30 and TRBJ1-6; D is unclear. Trimming shortened V by 0 bases and J by 6 bases, and 15 bases separated the two germline ends. Looked up from germline, CDR1 is GTSNPN and CDR2 is SVGIG (reference sequence). The CDR3 has 16 amino acids. In DNA form, the CDR3 reads TGTGCCTGGAGTGTCGCAGGTAGAAGAAGTAATTCACCCCTCCACTTT. It yields the protein CAWSVAGRRSNSPLHF.

The V gene is TRBV7-3, the J gene TRBJ1-4; D uncertain. The CDR3 sequence is 13 residues long. V was cut by 2 bases and J by 5 bases, with 6 bases left in between. The germline V gene has CDR1 SGHTA and CDR2 FQGTGA. In DNA form, the CDR3 reads TGTGCCAGCAGCTTAGGGCCCAATGAAAAACTGTTTTTT. Its protein is CASSLGPNEKLFF.

The genes are TRBV7-2 and TRBJ1-4; maybe TRBD1 (6 bases). Germline V gene data show CDR1 as SGHTA and CDR2 as FQGNSA. The CDR3 is 14 amino acids. Trimming left V 5 bases short and J 10 bases short, with 17 bases between. The CDR3 here is CASSTRGREGKLFF. CDR3 sequence (DNA): TGTGCCAGCAGCACCAGGGGCCGTGAGGGAAAACTGTTTTTT.

V gene TRBV7-6 combines with J gene TRBJ1-3; 8 bases match TRBD1. After removal of 1 base from V and 2 bases from J, the junction contained 7 bases not matched to a gene. Germline values: CDR1 SGHVS, CDR2 FNYEAQ. The CDR3 is 17 amino acids. CDR3 amino acids: CASSLGEGTGPGNTIYF. In nucleotides, the CDR3 is TGTGCCAGCAGCTTAGGCGAGGGGACAGGACCTGGAAACACCATATATTTT. The variable domain in full, with the rest retrieved from reference TRBV7-6 and TRBJ1-3, is GAGVSQSPRYKVTKRGQDVALRCDPISGHVSLYWYRQALGQGPEFLTYFNYEAQQDKSGLPNDRFSAERPEGSISTLTIQRTEQRDSAMYRCASSLGEGTGPGNTIYFGEGSWLTVV.

The rearrangement links TRBV2 to TRBJ2-1; possible D gene TRBD2, 5 bases. With 6 bases removed from V and 5 bases from J, the gap between germline ends came to 14 bases. The CDR3 has 14 residues. The V gene's germline CDR1 is SNHLY and CDR2 FYNNEI. In nucleotides, the CDR3 is TGTGCCAGCAGGGCGGAGGACCTTAACAATGAGCAGTTCTTC. It encodes CASRAEDLNNEQFF.